A selection of T cell receptor beta chains follows, all from one sample in a study of T cell responses to AZD1222 COVID-19 vaccine. Libraries were prepared by immunoSEQ multiplex PCR; TCRdb keeps only in-frame clonotypes and omits some of them. The profile shows just under 75,000 clones, less than 85% of them singletons. The source material was peripheral blood, sampled 28 days after the second AZD1222 dose. These receptors originate from an adult who received the AZD1222 COVID-19 vaccine. Both conserved end residues are part of each CDR3. The D gene is left open where the match is weak. Clone size is stated in some rows and not others, as once, few, many or a class when expanded.

abundance: -
j_gene: TRBJ2-5
d_gene: -
v_gene: TRBV6-5
CDR3nt: TGTGCCAGCATGGTGGGGGAGACCCAGTACTTC
CDR3aa: CASMVGETQYF

abundance: few
j_gene: TRBJ2-1
d_gene: -
v_gene: TRBV19
CDR3nt: TGTGCCAGTAGTACCAGGGACGCCAGCTCCTACAATGAGCAGTTCTTC
CDR3aa: CASSTRDASSYNEQFF

abundance: once
j_gene: TRBJ2-7
d_gene: -
v_gene: TRBV5-6
CDR3nt: TGTGCCAGCAGCTTGGTGGCCTCCTACGAGCAGTACTTC
CDR3aa: CASSLVASYEQYF

abundance: -
j_gene: TRBJ2-1
d_gene: TRBD1
v_gene: TRBV7-9
CDR3nt: TGTGCCAGCAGCTTAGGACAGGGGGAAAACAATGAGCAGTTCTTC
CDR3aa: CASSLGQGENNEQFF

abundance: -
j_gene: TRBJ2-7
d_gene: -
v_gene: TRBV12-3/TRBV12-4
CDR3nt: TGTGCCAGCAGTCGACAGAACGAGCAGTACTTC
CDR3aa: CASSRQNEQYF

abundance: -
j_gene: TRBJ2-1
d_gene: -
v_gene: TRBV7-3
CDR3nt: TGTGCCAGCAGCTTATACAGCTCCTACAATGAGCAGTTCTTC
CDR3aa: CASSLYSSYNEQFF

abundance: -
j_gene: TRBJ2-7
d_gene: TRBD1
v_gene: TRBV14
CDR3nt: TGTGCCAGCAGCCAAGGGACAGGGAAGAACTACGAGCAGTACTTC
CDR3aa: CASSQGTGKNYEQYF

abundance: -
j_gene: TRBJ2-7
d_gene: -
v_gene: TRBV5-1
CDR3nt: TGCGCCAGCAGGCCAGGGGAGGGGAAGCAGTACTTC
CDR3aa: CASRPGEGKQYF

abundance: -
j_gene: TRBJ1-2
d_gene: -
v_gene: TRBV7-2
CDR3nt: TGTGCCAGCAGCTTAGCGGGATTTAACTATGGCTACACCTTC
CDR3aa: CASSLAGFNYGYTF

abundance: -
j_gene: TRBJ2-5
d_gene: -
v_gene: TRBV2
CDR3nt: TGTGCCAGCAGTGAAAAAGGGCTACAGAACCAAGAGACCCAGTACTTC
CDR3aa: CASSEKGLQNQETQYF

abundance: -
j_gene: TRBJ1-1
d_gene: -
v_gene: TRBV30
CDR3nt: TGTGCCTGGAGCCCAGGACTTTCCGAAGCTTTCTTT
CDR3aa: CAWSPGLSEAFF

abundance: -
j_gene: TRBJ2-3
d_gene: TRBD2
v_gene: TRBV28
CDR3nt: TGTGCCAGCAGTATCTCGGGGGGAAGCACAGATACGCAGTATTTT
CDR3aa: CASSISGGSTDTQYF

abundance: -
j_gene: TRBJ1-4
d_gene: -
v_gene: TRBV3-1/TRBV3-2
CDR3nt: TGTGCCAGCAGCCACAGGGCTGGTTGGGGTGAAAAACTGTTTTTT
CDR3aa: CASSHRAGWGEKLFF

abundance: -
j_gene: TRBJ2-4
d_gene: TRBD2
v_gene: TRBV28
CDR3nt: TGTGCCAGCACCCAGGCGGGACTAGCGGTGGGGAACATTCAGTACTTC
CDR3aa: CASTQAGLAVGNIQYF

abundance: -
j_gene: TRBJ2-7
d_gene: TRBD1
v_gene: TRBV10-2
CDR3nt: TGCGCCAGCAGCGTCCCGGGACAGGGTGGAGAGCAGTACTTC
CDR3aa: CASSVPGQGGEQYF

abundance: -
j_gene: TRBJ2-1
d_gene: -
v_gene: TRBV12-3/TRBV12-4
CDR3nt: TGTGCCAGCAGTTTGGGAGGCGATGAGCAGTTCTTC
CDR3aa: CASSLGGDEQFF

abundance: medium-sized
j_gene: TRBJ1-2
d_gene: -
v_gene: TRBV7-8
CDR3nt: TGTGCCAGCAGCGCCAACAGGGAGCACAACTATGGCTACACCTTC
CDR3aa: CASSANREHNYGYTF

abundance: -
j_gene: TRBJ2-7
d_gene: -
v_gene: TRBV2
CDR3nt: TGTGCCAGCAGTGACAGGGAATTTGACGAGCAGTACTTC
CDR3aa: CASSDREFDEQYF

abundance: -
j_gene: TRBJ1-6
d_gene: -
v_gene: TRBV6-5
CDR3nt: TGTGCCAGCAGTTACTCTGGCGGGATCCTCCACTTT
CDR3aa: CASSYSGGILHF

abundance: -
j_gene: TRBJ1-2
d_gene: -
v_gene: TRBV3-1/TRBV3-2
CDR3nt: TGTGCCAGCAGCCAAGCGGCTTTCGCTAACTATGGCTACACCTTC
CDR3aa: CASSQAAFANYGYTF

abundance: -
j_gene: TRBJ1-6
d_gene: TRBD1
v_gene: TRBV19
CDR3nt: TGTGCCAGTACAGCGCGACAGGGGGATAATTCACCCCTCCACTTT
CDR3aa: CASTARQGDNSPLHF

abundance: -
j_gene: TRBJ2-3
d_gene: TRBD1
v_gene: TRBV4-1
CDR3nt: TGCGCCAGCAGCCAGGGGACAGGGACGCGCACAGATACGCAGTATTTT
CDR3aa: CASSQGTGTRTDTQYF

abundance: -
j_gene: TRBJ2-7
d_gene: -
v_gene: TRBV12-3/TRBV12-4
CDR3nt: TGTGCCAGCGGACAGTGGCAGTACTTC
CDR3aa: CASGQWQYF

abundance: -
j_gene: TRBJ2-7
d_gene: TRBD2
v_gene: TRBV20-1
CDR3nt: TGCAGTGCTAGTGGGACTAGCGGGAGGTCCTCCTACGAGCAGTACTTC
CDR3aa: CSASGTSGRSSYEQYF

abundance: -
j_gene: TRBJ1-1
d_gene: -
v_gene: TRBV19
CDR3nt: TGTGCCAGTAGTATAGCCGCGACGGGGAACACTGAAGCTTTCTTT
CDR3aa: CASSIAATGNTEAFF

abundance: -
j_gene: TRBJ2-5
d_gene: -
v_gene: TRBV24-1
CDR3nt: TGTGCCACCGGTTCCCGCAGGGTGGAGACCCAGTACTTC
CDR3aa: CATGSRRVETQYF

abundance: -
j_gene: TRBJ2-7
d_gene: -
v_gene: TRBV7-6
CDR3nt: TGTGCCAGCAGCCCAGGACAGCCCTACGAGCAGTACTTC
CDR3aa: CASSPGQPYEQYF